A single sample is the source of the 32 T cell receptor beta chains below, sequenced in a study of T-cell memory formation after mild COVID-19. MiXCR, applied by TCRdb to the 5' RACE reads, yields one record per CDR3 protein. The sample has more than 400,000 distinct CDR3 sequences, roughly 18% seen once. Sequencing used PBMCs or a T cell subset sorted from them (not recorded which). The receptors here all came from an adult woman who had mild COVID-19 (a few samples of this study predate the infection). Cell type and time point are not known.

This clonotype has only a few counts. The chain joins TRBV12-3 or TRBV12-4 to TRBJ2-2; 10 nucleotides line up with TRBD2. This CDR3 region has 16 residues. The junction had 3 bases not matched to a gene; V was cut back by 3 bases and J by 2 bases. CDR3 bases: TGTGCCAGCAGTTTGTCTAGCGGGAGTAACACCGGGGAGCTGTTTTTT. Encoded protein: CASSLSSGSNTGELFF.

This clonotype was counted a single time. The chain recombines TRBV5-8 with TRBJ1-2; D uncertain. V shed 0 bases and J shed 5 bases, with 14 bases lying between them. The germline gives CDR1 SGHTS, CDR2 YDEGEE. This CDR3 spans 15 amino acids. The CDR3 nucleotides read TGTGCCAGCAGCTTGGATGGGTACTCCTTTTATGGCTACACCTTC. This gives the protein CASSLDGYSFYGYTF.

This chain links TRBV12-3 or TRBV12-4 with TRBJ2-1; perhaps TRBD2 as D (6 bases). The CDR3 length is 17 residues. Trimming stripped 4 bases from V and 6 bases from J, with 22 bases between. CDR3 DNA sequence: TGTGCCAGCAGTTCGCGCGGTCGTGCGGGGAGGAGCAATGAGCAGTTCTTC. As protein: CASSSRGRAGRSNEQFF.

This clonotype came up a few times. V gene TRBV11-2 combines with J gene TRBJ2-3, with 8 bases that match TRBD1. The V and J ends lost 6 bases and 4 bases, in that order; junction bases with no gene match: 9. Looked up from germline, CDR1 is SGHAT and CDR2 is FQNNGV. The CDR3 is 15 amino acids. CDR3 residues: CASRRTGQTSDTQYF. The CDR3 DNA follows: TGTGCCAGCAGAAGGACAGGGCAGACGTCAGATACGCAGTATTTT.

Ten or more counts support this clonotype. This chain connects TRBV7-2 to TRBJ2-2; possible D gene TRBD2, 5 bases. In germline, CDR1 is SGHTA, CDR2 FQGNSA. The CDR3 has 14 amino acids. The germline V and J ends were trimmed by 3 bases and 5 bases, with 10 bases remaining between them. CDR3 residues: CASSLNPGTGELFF. The CDR3 nucleotides are TGTGCCAGCAGCTTGAACCCGGGGACCGGGGAGCTGTTTTTT.

The table lists this clonotype with a few counts. The chain has TRBV19 and TRBJ2-3; 8 positions agree with TRBD1. The CDR3 runs 17 residues. V trimming: 7 bases; J trimming: 2 bases; junction bases outside the gene matches: 14. From germline, CDR1 is LNHDA and CDR2 SQIVND (reference sequence). CDR3 bases: TGTGCCAGTAAGGCAGGGGGCGTCTCAAAACCCACAGATACGCAGTATTTT. It is translated as CASKAGGVSKPTDTQYF. Looking up the rest from reference TRBV19 and TRBJ2-3 gives the full variable domain: DGGITQSPKYLFRKEGQNVTLSCEQNLNHDAMYWYRQDPGQGLRLIYYSQIVNDFQKGDIAEGYSVSREKKESFPLTVTSAQKNPTAFYLCASKAGGVSKPTDTQYFGPGTRLTVL.

The V call is TRBV6-6, the J call TRBJ2-2; 8 nucleotides align to TRBD1. The trim removed 6 bases at V and 6 bases at J, leaving 9 bases unmatched. The CDR3 length is 15 residues. CDR1 and CDR2 from the germline V gene are MNHNY and SVGAGI (reference sequence). CDR3 coding DNA: TGTGCCAGCAGACAGACAGGGGAGGTTTCCGGGGAGCTGTTTTTT. It yields the protein CASRQTGEVSGELFF.

This clonotype showed up just a few times. This sequence joins TRBV29-1 and TRBJ1-1, with D unresolved. V shed 4 bases and J shed 7 bases, with 16 bases lying between them. Germline CDR1 reads SQVTM; CDR2 reads ANQGSEA. The CDR3 covers 13 residues. The CDR3 nucleotides read TGCAGCGTTGTCTGGATCCTAGGAGGTGAAGCTTTCTTT. Amino acid sequence: CSVVWILGGEAFF.

J is TRBJ2-1 and V is TRBV9; D unclear. The CDR3 spans 14 residues. Germline CDR1 reads SGDLS; CDR2 reads YYNGEE. V lost 0 bases and J 1 base, leaving 5 bases between the germline ends. CDR3 residues: CASSVENSYNEQFF. CDR3 DNA sequence: TGTGCCAGCAGCGTAGAGAATTCCTACAATGAGCAGTTCTTC.

A note on this clonotype: The junction does not match germline at one end; this may be a read error. The rearrangement joins TRBV6-5 to TRBJ1-5; no firm D call. The CDR3 sequence is 14 residues long. Per germline, CDR1 MNHEY and CDR2 SVGAGI. The CDR3 reads CGSSPTGGSQPQHF. Written as DNA, the CDR3 is TGTGGCAGCAGTCCTACGGGTGGGAGTCAGCCCCAGCATTTT.

The V call is TRBV15, the J call TRBJ2-1; D remains unclear. With 0 bases removed from V and 4 bases from J, the gap between germline ends came to 19 bases. This CDR3 spans 18 amino acids. The V gene's germline CDR1 is LNHNV and CDR2 YYDKDF (reference sequence). The chain's CDR3 is CATSRESWARQRYNEQFF. CDR3 DNA: TGTGCCACCAGCAGAGAGTCGTGGGCTAGACAACGATACAATGAGCAGTTCTTC.

This chain links TRBV5-1 with TRBJ2-1; the match to TRBD1 covers 9 bases. The CDR3 contains 13 residues. Germline assignment: CDR1 SGHRS and CDR2 YFSETQ. The junction had 8 bases not matched to a gene; V was cut back by 8 bases and J by 8 bases. CDR3: CASTPGQGYEQFF. For the CDR3, the DNA is TGCGCCAGTACCCCGGGACAGGGTTATGAGCAGTTCTTC.

The V and J genes are TRBV2 and TRBJ2-5; no definite D call. The CDR3 runs 13 residues. Trimming left V 2 bases short and J 5 bases short, with 9 bases between. Germline V gives CDR1 SNHLY, CDR2 FYNNEI. In DNA, the CDR3 is TGTGCCAGCAGTGAAAGGCTGCGGGAGACCCAGTACTTC. It translates to CASSERLRETQYF.

The V call is TRBV24-1, the J call TRBJ2-3; D is uncertain. From germline, CDR1 is KGHDR and CDR2 SFDVKD. The CDR3 is 15 amino acids. V was shortened by 5 bases and J by 0 bases, with 11 bases between the two germline ends. The CDR3: CATSVPDLSTDTQYF. The CDR3 DNA reads TGTGCCACCAGTGTGCCGGACCTTAGCACAGATACGCAGTATTTT.

The V and J genes are TRBV5-6 and TRBJ2-1; possible D gene TRBD2, 6 bases. The germline V and J ends were trimmed by 7 bases and 7 bases, with 15 bases remaining between them. This CDR3 is built from 13 residues. Germline CDR1 SGHDT, CDR2 YYEEEE. The CDR3 DNA reads TGTGCCAGCCACCCGGGACTCGCAAATGAGCAGTTCTTC. Translating gives CASHPGLANEQFF.

The J gene is TRBJ2-7, the V gene TRBV6-2 or TRBV6-3, with TRBD1 identical over 9 bases. Germline assignment: CDR1 MNHEY and CDR2 SVGEGT. The CDR3 loop spans 14 amino acids. V was pared by 0 bases and J by 3 bases, with 0 bases of the junction left unmatched. This CDR3 reads CASSYSDRGYEQYF. CDR3 bases: TGTGCCAGCAGTTACTCGGACAGGGGCTACGAGCAGTACTTC.

A few counts support this clonotype. The rearrangement links TRBV7-3 to TRBJ2-5; 7 positions agree with TRBD1. V lost 4 bases to trimming and J lost 1 base; unmatched junction nucleotides: 3. Germline lookup yields CDR1 SGHTA and CDR2 FQGTGA. The CDR3 contains 14 residues. For the CDR3, the DNA is TGTGCCAGCAGCTCGGGACAGAGCCAAGAGACCCAGTACTTC. Its translation: CASSSGQSQETQYF.

There are a few counts of this clonotype. This chain joins TRBV28 and TRBJ2-7; 8 bases agree with TRBD1. Germline V gives CDR1 MDHEN, CDR2 SYDVKM. The CDR3 sequence is 16 residues long. Germline trimming cut 3 bases from V and 0 bases from J; bases unmatched to any gene: 7. CDR3: CASSFVTGGSSYEQYF. Written as DNA, the CDR3 is TGTGCCAGCAGTTTCGTTACAGGGGGGAGCTCCTACGAGCAGTACTTC.

The rearrangement joins TRBV5-1 to TRBJ1-1; TRBD1 aligns across 11 bases. The germline V gene has CDR1 SGHRS and CDR2 YFSETQ. Trimming removed 4 bases from V and 4 bases from J; junction bases left unmatched: 6. CDR3 length: 15 residues. CDR3 nucleotides: TGCGCCAGCAGCGTGGCCGGGACAGGGGGCACTGAAGCTTTCTTT. Protein product: CASSVAGTGGTEAFF.

V and J are TRBV6-1 and TRBJ2-7, with 7 bases identical to TRBD1. This CDR3 region has 13 residues. With 3 bases clipped from V and 6 bases from J, the junction kept 5 bases outside the gene matches. Germline loops: CDR1 MNHNS, CDR2 SASEGT. CDR3 in amino acids: CASSDTTGTEQYF. DNA for the CDR3: TGTGCCAGCAGTGACACGACAGGGACCGAGCAGTACTTC.

The chain recombines TRBV29-1 with TRBJ2-1, with D maybe TRBD2 (6 bases). The germline V gene has CDR1 SQVTM and CDR2 ANQGSEA. Trimming removed 2 bases at V and 3 bases at J, with 11 bases between. This CDR3 is 14 amino acids long. DNA for the CDR3: TGCAGCGTTGAAATGGCGGGGAGCTACAATGAGCAGTTCTTC. It encodes CSVEMAGSYNEQFF.

The genes are TRBV5-6 and TRBJ2-7; 12 positions agree with TRBD1. CDR3 length: 17 amino acids. V trimming: 2 bases; J trimming: 2 bases; junction bases outside the gene matches: 8. Germline V gene sequence: CDR1 SGHDT, CDR2 YYEEEE. For the CDR3, the DNA is TGTGCCAGCAGCTTCGGGACAGGGGGCTTCCGGGCCTACGAGCAGTACTTC. Its translation is CASSFGTGGFRAYEQYF.

In its sample, this clonotype was seen many times. The chain joins TRBV4-1 to TRBJ2-4; no clear D gene. CDR1 and CDR2 (germline): MGHRA, YSYEKL. The length of the CDR3 is 13 residues. Trimming pared 0 bases from V and 5 bases from J, leaving 5 bases between. Here the CDR3 DNA reads TGCGCCAGCAGCCAAGATCGGCAAAACATTCAGTACTTC. It translates to CASSQDRQNIQYF.

In its sample, this clonotype was seen a few times. The chain couples TRBV3-1 to TRBJ1-1, with D unresolved. The V gene's germline CDR1 is LGHDT and CDR2 YNNKEL (reference sequence). This CDR3 is built from 14 residues. Trimming took off 4 bases at V and 6 bases at J, with 15 bases between the two ends. CDR3 amino acids: CASSPPWEGAEAFF. In DNA, the CDR3 is TGTGCCAGCAGCCCACCTTGGGAGGGCGCTGAAGCTTTCTTT. The full variable domain, rest sourced from reference TRBV3-1 and TRBJ1-1, is DTAVSQTPKYLVTQMGNDKSIKCEQNLGHDTMYWYKQDSKKFLKIMFSYNNKELIINETVPNRFSPKSPDKAHLNLHINSLELGDSAVYFCASSPPWEGAEAFFGQGTRLTVV.

This clonotype came up many times. V gene TRBV3-1 combines with J gene TRBJ2-7, with D perhaps matching TRBD1 (6 bases). Trimming left V 6 bases short and J 6 bases short, with 12 bases between. Germline lookup yields CDR1 LGHDT and CDR2 YNNKEL (reference sequence). This CDR3 is built from 12 residues. The chain's CDR3 is CASSPQGSEQYF. In DNA form, the CDR3 reads TGTGCCAGCAGTCCCCAGGGGAGCGAGCAGTACTTC.

This rearrangement joins TRBV3-1 to TRBJ1-6; D gene uncertain. Trimming pared 0 bases from V and 0 bases from J, leaving 18 bases between. The length of the CDR3 is 20 residues. Per germline, CDR1 LGHDT and CDR2 YNNKEL (reference sequence). Here the CDR3 DNA reads TGTGCCAGCAGCCAAGATCCGGCGGACGAACCGAGCTCCTATAATTCACCCCTCCACTTT. Protein sequence: CASSQDPADEPSSYNSPLHF. Complete variable domain (other parts from reference TRBV3-1 and TRBJ1-6): DTAVSQTPKYLVTQMGNDKSIKCEQNLGHDTMYWYKQDSKKFLKIMFSYNNKELIINETVPNRFSPKSPDKAHLNLHINSLELGDSAVYFCASSQDPADEPSSYNSPLHFGNGTRLTVT.

This chain uses TRBV11-2 with TRBJ2-7; possibly TRBD1 or TRBD2 for D (6 bases each). With 5 bases removed from V and 6 bases from J, the gap between germline ends came to 11 bases. CDR3 length: 12 residues. Germline V CDR1 and CDR2: SGHAT, FQNNGV. The CDR3 region has the DNA TGTGCCAGCAGCGGAGAGGGGGGCGAGCAGTACTTC. This translates into CASSGEGGEQYF.

The J gene is TRBJ2-7, the V gene TRBV12-3 or TRBV12-4; a weak D match, TRBD2 (6 bases). The V end was cut by 4 bases, the J end by 3 bases, with 16 bases between. This CDR3 region has 15 residues. Here the CDR3 reads CASSSKGGGRYEQYF. CDR3 in DNA: TGTGCCAGCAGTTCTAAGGGAGGTGGACGCTACGAGCAGTACTTC.

The chain couples TRBV7-9 to TRBJ1-6; TRBD1 might be the D (6 bases). CDR3 length: 12 amino acids. The germline V and J ends were trimmed by 5 bases and 7 bases, with 6 bases remaining between them. CDR1 SEHNR and CDR2 FQNEAQ come from the germline V gene (reference sequence). CDR3 sequence: CASSTGNSPLHF. Written as DNA, the CDR3 is TGTGCCAGCAGCACAGGGAATTCACCCCTCCACTTT.

This clonotype was detected a few times. CDR3 bases: TGTGCCAGCAGTCTAGGGTTTTCGAACACTGAAGCTTTCTTT. It specifies CASSLGFSNTEAFF. V and J are TRBV7-2 and TRBJ1-1, with D hard to call. The germline CDR1 and CDR2 sequences are SGHTA and FQGNSA. CDR3 length: 14 amino acids. Trimming cost V 6 bases and J 1 base, with 12 bases left between them.

The V call is TRBV5-4, the J call TRBJ1-5; no clear D. There are 16 residues in the CDR3. The V end was cut by 0 bases, the J end by 6 bases, with 16 bases between. Germline V gene sequence: CDR1 SGHNT, CDR2 YYREEE (reference sequence). The CDR3 sequence: CASSLGGSSSGQPQHF. The CDR3 bases are TGTGCCAGCAGCTTGGGAGGCTCCTCCAGTGGTCAGCCCCAGCATTTT.

This clonotype has a handful of counts. The chain is built from TRBV10-3 and TRBJ1-4; D ambiguous. Germline V gene sequence: CDR1 ENHRY, CDR2 SYGVKD. Trimming took 0 bases from V and 3 from J, leaving 8 bases between them. The CDR3 length is 15 residues. The CDR3 region has the DNA TGTGCCATCAGTGAGTCGGGGTCAGCTAATGAAAAACTGTTTTTT. This gives the protein CAISESGSANEKLFF.